Detailed here is one T cell receptor beta chain. One entry per CDR3 protein, without DNA, is what TCRdb gives after re-calling the 5' RACE reads. The specimen's table records 500,000 or so distinct CDR3 sequences. Germline assignment: CDR1 MDHEN and CDR2 SYDVKM. The CDR3 has 14 residues. The sample originates from a study of T cells expressing NK-cell markers. The chain employs TRBV28 and TRBJ2-1. The source is a man aged 18 to 29 in good health. Sequenced: blood T cells: a sorted CD56 or NKG2C T cell subset, CD4+ or CD8+ T cells, or bulk PBMC T cells (not recorded which). The CDR3 here is CASSSHDIYNEQFF.